This TCR beta chain stems from a study of pediatric ulcerative colitis. General study results and limits: A couple of rectal CDR3 clonotypes occurred in all ulcerative colitis patients. Compared with controls, ulcerative colitis showed greater blood-rectum clone sharing.

Points on this clone: Its antigen is not identified.

The germline CDR1 and CDR2 sequences are MNHNS and SASEGT. V lost 3 bases and J 4 bases, leaving 12 bases between the germline ends. The CDR3 covers 14 residues. One to two pinch biopsies were taken from the rectum during colonoscopy. Each sample received Survey-level depth of up to 500,000 reads. Generated by immunoSEQ multiplex PCR, the TCRdb table keeps only in-frame clones and is missing some. The sample has 40,000 to 55,000 clones; about 79% are singletons. This chain joins TRBV6-1 and TRBJ1-2, with D maybe TRBD1 (6 bases). The sequence derives from a girl aged 5 to 17 with moderate ulcerative colitis. The specimen sequenced was gut tissue. CDR3 amino acids: CASSDQDSPYGYTF. Here the CDR3 DNA reads TGTGCCAGCAGTGACCAGGACAGTCCCTATGGCTACACCTTC.